The rows below give T cell receptor beta chains drawn from one sample of a study of T-cell reconstitution after alpha-beta-depleted transplantation in children. TCRdb re-called the PCR reads with MiXCR, one entry per CDR3 protein. The sample lists about 610,000 distinct CDR3 sequences, about 10% occurring once. The sample consisted of PBMCs from the stem cell graft donor, taken from the stem cell graft. The receptor set was obtained from a human donor who donated a stem cell graft to a child with acute myeloid leukemia. The CDR3 runs from the conserved cysteine through the conserved F or W. D genes are given only for firm matches. Clone size, where shown, is once, few, many, or a class for clones that have expanded.

-	TRBD2	TRBV7-2	TRBJ2-1	CASSQASGRAYNEQFF	TGTGCCAGCAGCCAAGCTAGCGGGAGGGCCTACAATGAGCAGTTCTTC
many	-	TRBV20-1	TRBJ2-1	CSARPLTSISYNEQFF	TGCAGTGCTAGACCCCTGACTAGTATCTCCTACAATGAGCAGTTCTTC
-	-	TRBV15	TRBJ2-3	CATSRDFRPGGTDTQYF	TGTGCCACCAGCAGAGATTTTAGACCGGGGGGCACAGATACGCAGTATTTT
-	TRBD2	TRBV5-1	TRBJ2-1	CASSLTGLGGRADNEQFF	TGCGCCAGCAGCTTGACAGGGTTGGGCGGGAGGGCGGACAATGAGCAGTTCTTC
-	-	TRBV7-2	TRBJ2-4	CASSSEGGGNIQYF	TGTGCCAGCAGCTCCGAAGGGGGTGGGAACATTCAGTACTTC
many	TRBD2	TRBV6-5	TRBJ2-7	CASSFFAGGAHEQYF	TGTGCCAGCAGTTTTTTCGCGGGAGGGGCCCACGAGCAGTACTTC
many	-	TRBV10-3	TRBJ2-1	CAITRHLGGSYNEQFF	TGTGCCATCACCAGACACCTAGGAGGCTCCTACAATGAGCAGTTCTTC
few	-	TRBV7-9	TRBJ1-5	CASSLAAGSAGQPQHF	TGTGCCAGCAGCTTAGCGGCAGGGTCTGCGGGCCAGCCCCAGCATTTT
few	TRBD2	TRBV12-3/TRBV12-4	TRBJ2-2	CASRTGLAFTGELFF	TGTGCCAGCAGGACGGGACTAGCTTTCACCGGGGAGCTGTTTTTT
-	-	TRBV4-1	TRBJ2-1	CASSQEVYNEQFF	TGCGCCAGCAGCCAAGAAGTGTACAATGAGCAGTTCTTC
few	-	TRBV4-2	TRBJ2-5	CASSRDPEETQYF	TGTGCCAGCAGCCGGGACCCCGAAGAGACCCAGTACTTC
-	TRBD2	TRBV7-2	TRBJ2-7	CASSLGGLAASYEQYF	TGTGCCAGCAGCTTAGGGGGACTAGCGGCTTCCTACGAGCAGTACTTC
-	TRBD2	TRBV9	TRBJ2-7	CASSVGLAGQSYEQYF	TGTGCCAGCAGCGTAGGACTAGCGGGCCAATCCTACGAGCAGTACTTC
few	TRBD2	TRBV7-2	TRBJ2-5	CASLPLAAQETQYF	TGTGCCAGCCTCCCACTAGCGGCTCAAGAGACCCAGTACTTC
-	TRBD1	TRBV7-3	TRBJ1-5	CASSPYGTDLGISRGIQPQHF	TGTGCCAGCAGCCCTTACGGGACAGACCTTGGTATATCCCGAGGTATTCAGCCCCAGCATTTT
many	-	TRBV10-3	TRBJ2-5	CAISEREETQYF	TGTGCCATCTCGGAGCGGGAAGAGACCCAGTACTTC
many	TRBD1	TRBV12-3/TRBV12-4	TRBJ2-2	CASRKGTEGFF	TGTGCCAGCAGAAAGGGGACAGAAGGATTTTTT
many	-	TRBV7-2	TRBJ2-1	CASSLRGGGYNEQFF	TGTGCCAGCAGCCTTAGAGGGGGGGGATACAATGAGCAGTTCTTC
few	TRBD1	TRBV4-2	TRBJ2-7	CASSRDLGQGANYEQYF	TGTGCCAGCAGCCGAGATCTGGGACAGGGGGCGAACTACGAGCAGTACTTC
few	TRBD2	TRBV19	TRBJ2-7	CASSPSAGGYEQYF	TGTGCCAGTAGTCCCAGTGCGGGAGGATACGAGCAGTACTTC
-	-	TRBV28	TRBJ2-7	CASSSTDRREQYF	TGTGCCAGCAGTTCGACCGACAGGCGCGAGCAGTACTTC
many	-	TRBV21-1	TRBJ2-2	CASSKGPPKGSNTGELFF	TGTGCCAGCAGCAAAGGACCTCCTAAGGGGTCTAACACCGGGGAGCTGTTTTTT
-	-	TRBV21-1	TRBJ2-2	CASSKEGSRGSGELFF	TGTGCCAGCAGCAAAGAGGGGTCCAGGGGCTCCGGGGAGCTGTTTTTT
-	-	TRBV27	TRBJ1-2	CASSLLTELGHYGYTF	TGTGCCAGCAGTTTATTGACAGAGCTCGGGCACTATGGCTACACCTTC
-	TRBD2	TRBV7-9	TRBJ2-3	CASSRGLAGARTDTQYF	TGTGCCAGCAGCCGAGGACTAGCGGGAGCTCGCACAGATACGCAGTATTTT
-	-	TRBV7-3	TRBJ2-1	CASSSPPREQFF	TGTGCCAGCAGCTCCCCCCCGAGGGAGCAGTTCTTC
-	-	TRBV5-1	TRBJ2-1	CASSLAGGTAYNEQFF	TGCGCCAGCAGCTTGGCCGGCGGGACGGCCTACAATGAGCAGTTCTTC
-	-	TRBV5-5	TRBJ2-5	CASSLGRLDGMFPETQYF	TGTGCCAGCAGCTTGGGGCGACTAGACGGGATGTTTCCAGAGACCCAGTACTTC
many	-	TRBV10-3	TRBJ2-1	CAISLRDAEYNEQFF	TGTGCCATCAGTCTCCGGGACGCCGAGTACAATGAGCAGTTCTTC
many	-	TRBV5-1	TRBJ1-2	CASRDLGRISYGYTF	TGCGCCAGCCGCGATCTTGGCAGGATAAGCTATGGCTACACCTTC
few	-	TRBV7-9	TRBJ1-1	CASSLDPAGAFF	TGTGCCAGCAGCTTGGACCCCGCCGGGGCTTTCTTT
few	-	TRBV20-1	TRBJ1-1	CSAGPVPEAFF	TGCAGTGCTGGTCCAGTACCTGAAGCTTTCTTT
-	-	TRBV7-2	TRBJ2-7	CASSIKGHYEQYF	TGTGCCAGCAGCATCAAGGGCCACTACGAGCAGTACTTC
few	TRBD1	TRBV5-1	TRBJ2-7	CASSSQSQGGVDEQYF	TGCGCCAGCAGCTCGCAATCACAGGGGGGCGTAGACGAGCAGTACTTC
many	TRBD2	TRBV29-1	TRBJ2-2	CSVDIMRQLAGNPNTGELFF	TGCAGCGTTGACATAATGAGGCAACTAGCGGGGAACCCGAACACCGGGGAGCTGTTTTTT
many	TRBD2	TRBV7-9	TRBJ2-2	CASSQLAGTGELFF	TGTGCCAGCAGTCAGCTAGCGGGAACCGGGGAGCTGTTTTTT
-	-	TRBV5-1	TRBJ1-5	CASSWGDSPNSNQPQHF	TGCGCCAGCAGCTGGGGCGACAGTCCGAATAGCAATCAGCCCCAGCATTTT
many	-	TRBV7-2	TRBJ1-2	CASSFNQGGYGYTF	TGTGCCAGCAGCTTCAACCAAGGGGGCTATGGCTACACCTTC
many	TRBD2	TRBV9	TRBJ2-3	CASSVTREGPEDTQYF	TGTGCCAGCAGCGTAACTCGGGAGGGCCCGGAAGATACGCAGTATTTT
few	TRBD2	TRBV5-6	TRBJ2-5	CASSLQGELAAVPIQETQYF	TGTGCCAGCAGCTTACAAGGGGAGCTAGCGGCCGTTCCAATACAAGAGACCCAGTACTTC
-	TRBD2	TRBV6-2/TRBV6-3	TRBJ2-7	CASSRPRGAGRSSYEQYF	TGTGCCAGCAGCCGCCCGAGGGGAGCGGGGAGGAGCTCCTACGAGCAGTACTTC